This TCR beta chain stems from a study of persistence of HIV-infected CD4 T cells. This was the immunoSEQ version 4 assay in survey mode. Genomic DNA was diluted to 9 to 10 ng/uL, up to roughly 1 ug per sample. The protocol was immunoSEQ multiplex PCR, while the TCRdb copy is restricted to in-frame clones and leaves out a portion. In the table there are 30,000 or so clones, roughly four fifths of which are singletons. Overlapping HIV-1 Gag 15-mer peptides at roughly 1 ug per peptide per mL were used. CD40L-negative CD69-negative CD45RO-high memory CD4+ T cells were sorted as populations depleted of antigen-responding cells. Adults with HIV-1 started suppressive ART while chronically infected. About this clone itself: Its target is not known.

Regarding the study as a whole: Bulk TCR data could not be restricted to HIV-1-infected CMV-responding cells.

The clonotype was recovered from an adult woman with HIV who was CMV-seropositive. The specimen was CD4+ T cells sorted from PBMCs after approximately 19-hour stimulation, collected from a patient who received antiretroviral therapy.

CDR3 sequence: CASSIDHEQGGTARGTGELFF. DNA of the CDR3: TGTGCCAGTAGTATAGATCATGAGCAGGGGGGTACAGCGAGGGGCACCGGGGAGCTGTTTTTT. The J gene is TRBJ2-2, the V gene TRBV19; tentative D call: TRBD1 (7 bases). The V gene lost 0 bases and the J gene lost 4 bases, with 27 bases spanning the gap. This CDR3 has 21 residues. Looked up from germline, CDR1 is LNHDA and CDR2 is SQIVND (reference sequence).